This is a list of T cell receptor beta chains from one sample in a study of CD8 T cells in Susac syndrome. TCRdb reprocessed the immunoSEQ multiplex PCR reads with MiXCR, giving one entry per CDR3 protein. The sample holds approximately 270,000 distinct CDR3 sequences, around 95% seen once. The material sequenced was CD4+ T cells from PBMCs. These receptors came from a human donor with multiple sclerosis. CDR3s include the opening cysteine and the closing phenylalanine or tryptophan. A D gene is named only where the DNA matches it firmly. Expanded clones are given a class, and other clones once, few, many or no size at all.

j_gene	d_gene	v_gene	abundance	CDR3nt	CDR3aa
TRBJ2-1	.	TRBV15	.	TGTGCCACCAGCAGAGAGTATGAGCAGTTCTTC	CATSREYEQFF
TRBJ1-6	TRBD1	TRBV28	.	TGTGCCAGCAGTTCACGGACAGGTCGGGCACCCCTCCACTTT	CASSSRTGRAPLHF
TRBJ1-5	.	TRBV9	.	TGTGCCAGCAGCGTCGGCGCTCAGCCCCAGCATTTT	CASSVGAQPQHF
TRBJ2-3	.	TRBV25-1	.	TGTGCCAGCAGTCGGGGGATCAGCACAGATACGCAGTATTTT	CASSRGISTDTQYF
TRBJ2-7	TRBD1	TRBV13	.	TGTGCCAGCAACCGACAGGGGGTCCACGAGCAGTACTTC	CASNRQGVHEQYF
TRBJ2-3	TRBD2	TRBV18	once	TGTGCCAGCTCACCGACTAGCGGGACAAATACGCAGTATTTT	CASSPTSGTNTQYF
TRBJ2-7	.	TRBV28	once	TGTGCCAGCGAGGCGGACTCCTACGAGCAGTACTTC	CASEADSYEQYF
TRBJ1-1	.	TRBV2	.	TGTGCCAGCAGGACACCTGTCATGAACACTGAAGCTTTCTTT	CASRTPVMNTEAFF
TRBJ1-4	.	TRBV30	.	TGTGCCTGGGGGGCGGGACCCTCGGCAAAACTGTTTTTT	CAWGAGPSAKLFF
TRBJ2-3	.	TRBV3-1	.	TGTGCCAGCAGCGCCAGGGGAAAGGGTACGCAGTATTTT	CASSARGKGTQYF